This passage covers 21 T cell receptor beta chains from one sample sequenced in a study of PD-1 blockade in classical Hodgkin lymphoma. Profiling relied on immunoSEQ multiplex PCR, and the TCRdb table lists in-frame clones only, not all of them. The sample gives about 85,000 clones, around 90% of which show up once; about 2.7% is in the top ten. In every patient, relapse followed autologous stem cell transplantation, while exposure to brentuximab vedotin differed. The specimen comprised peripheral blood mononuclear cells (PBMCs), sampled before the second cycle of nivolumab. Receptors were obtained from a human donor with classical Hodgkin lymphoma.

V and J are TRBV2 and TRBJ1-2; D uncertain. Germline-derived CDR1 and CDR2 are SNHLY and FYNNEI. The CDR3 spans 13 residues. Trimming pared 4 bases from V and 7 bases from J, leaving 13 bases between. CDR3 nucleotides: TGTGCCAGCAGTGTGGACGGTTCTTTTGGCTACACCTTC. This gives the protein CASSVDGSFGYTF.

In DNA, the CDR3 is TGTGCCAGCAGCGCCTGGACTAGCGGGTACCAAGAGACCCAGTACTTC. This translates into CASSAWTSGYQETQYF. This chain links TRBV5-4 with TRBJ2-5, with 11 nucleotides matching TRBD2. V gave up 4 bases and J gave up 0 bases; unmatched junction bases: 5. This CDR3 is 16 amino acids long. Germline V gene sequence: CDR1 SGHNT, CDR2 YYREEE (reference sequence).

The rearrangement links TRBV5-1 to TRBJ2-7; D remains unclear. V was trimmed by 1 base and J by 4 bases, leaving 15 bases between them. Germline CDR1 and CDR2: SGHRS and YFSETQ. This CDR3 contains 15 residues. CDR3 coding DNA: TGCGCCAGCAGCTTGTGGTCAGGCCCCGGGTACGAGCAGTACTTC. This gives the protein CASSLWSGPGYEQYF.

The chain joins TRBV7-2 to TRBJ1-1; D is uncertain. The CDR3 is 14 residues long. V lost 5 bases, J lost 1 base, and 11 bases lay in between. In germline, CDR1 is SGHTA, CDR2 FQGNSA. CDR3 residues: CASSHDKENTEAFF. DNA of the CDR3: TGTGCCAGCAGCCACGACAAGGAGAACACTGAAGCTTTCTTT.

The rearrangement links TRBV4-1 to TRBJ2-1; D might be TRBD1 (6 bases). V gave up 4 bases and J gave up 5 bases, with 24 bases separating them. The CDR3 loop spans 18 amino acids. CDR1 and CDR2 (germline): MGHRA, YSYEKL. As DNA, the CDR3 is TGCGCCAGCAGCCCCCAAGTTAGAACAGGGATGCGAGACAATGAGCAGTTCTTC. Protein: CASSPQVRTGMRDNEQFF.

About this clone: At one of its ends the junction is not consistent with the germline gene, which may arise from a read error. For the CDR3, the DNA is TGTGCTAGCAGAGGGGGACTTTCCTCCGGGGAGCTGTTTTTT. This codes for CASRGGLSSGELFF. The chain carries TRBV7-7 and TRBJ2-2; D is tentatively TRBD1 or TRBD2 (6 bases each). This CDR3 is built from 14 residues. The germline CDR1 and CDR2 sequences are SSHAT and FNYEAQ (reference sequence). The full variable domain, completed using reference TRBV7-7 and TRBJ2-2, is GAGVSQSPRYKVTKRGQDVTLRCDPISSHATLYWYQQALGQGPEFLTYFNYEAQPDKSGLPSDRFSAERPEGSISTLTIQRTEQRDSAMYRCASRGGLSSGELFFGEGSRLTVL.

This chain's CDR3 is CAIKQGAGTTEAFF. The CDR3 DNA sequence: TGTGCCATCAAGCAGGGGGCGGGGACCACTGAAGCTTTCTTT. The J gene is TRBJ1-1, the V gene TRBV10-3, with 8 bases fitting TRBD1. V was clipped by 7 bases and J by 4 bases; unmatched bases: 8. Germline V gives CDR1 ENHRY, CDR2 SYGVKD. The CDR3 has 14 residues.

The chain carries TRBV7-9 and TRBJ2-7; TRBD1 or TRBD2 may be the D gene (5 bases each). Trimming took 4 bases from V and 0 from J, leaving 16 bases between them. The CDR3 is made up of 16 amino acids. CDR1 and CDR2 from the germline V gene are SEHNR and FQNEAQ (reference sequence). Written as DNA, the CDR3 is TGTGCCAGCAGCTCGTGGTTACCCGGGACCTCCTACGAGCAGTACTTC. This gives the protein CASSSWLPGTSYEQYF. Looking up the rest from reference TRBV7-9 and TRBJ2-7 gives the full variable domain: DTGVSQNPRHKITKRGQNVTFRCDPISEHNRLYWYRQTLGQGPEFLTYFQNEAQLEKSRLLSDRFSAERPKGSFSTLEIQRTEQGDSAMYLCASSSWLPGTSYEQYFGPGTRLTVT.

The chain recombines TRBV7-9 with TRBJ1-5; TRBD1 agrees at 9 bases. The germline V gene has CDR1 SEHNR and CDR2 FQNEAQ (reference sequence). CDR3 length: 16 residues. V lost 5 bases, J lost 4 bases, and 9 bases stayed unmatched. The CDR3 nucleotides read TGTGCCAGCAGCGCAACGGGACAGGGACCGAATCAGCCCCAGCATTTT. This encodes CASSATGQGPNQPQHF.

V and J are TRBV25-1 and TRBJ1-2; TRBD1 matches at 8 bases. Trimming at V came to 3 bases and at J to 7 bases, leaving 7 bases not matched to a gene. CDR1 is MGHDK, CDR2 SYGVNS, per germline. The CDR3 has 14 amino acids. The CDR3, as DNA: TGTGCCAGCAGTGATCTGGCAGGGGGCATTGGCTACACCTTC. It is translated as CASSDLAGGIGYTF.

The chain links TRBV15 to TRBJ1-1, with D possibly matching TRBD1 (6 bases). V was clipped by 1 base and J by 2 bases, with 8 bases between them. Germline assignment: CDR1 LNHNV and CDR2 YYDKDF (reference sequence). The CDR3 sequence is 14 residues long. The CDR3 DNA sequence: TGTGCCACCAGCAGAGGACAGGCCAACACTGAAGCTTTCTTT. This codes for CATSRGQANTEAFF.

This chain links TRBV2 with TRBJ1-1, with a tentative D call TRBD1 (5 bases). With 7 bases removed from V and 2 bases from J, the gap between germline ends came to 11 bases. Germline values: CDR1 SNHLY, CDR2 FYNNEI. The CDR3 spans 13 residues. CDR3 nucleotide sequence: TGTGCCAGCAAGGAGTGGGGCAACACTGAAGCTTTCTTT. Translation: CASKEWGNTEAFF.

This chain joins TRBV19 and TRBJ1-4; no clear D gene. The CDR3 contains 15 residues. Between the trimmed V and J ends, which lost 1 base and 8 bases, there was a span of 14 bases. Germline CDR1 reads LNHDA; CDR2 reads SQIVND (reference sequence). The CDR3 bases are TGTGCCAGTAGTATAGCCGAAGGTCGGCGCGAAAAACTGTTTTTT. This gives the protein CASSIAEGRREKLFF.

The chain links TRBV9 to TRBJ2-2; D gene ambiguous. This CDR3 region has 13 residues. Trimming shortened V by 4 bases and J by 6 bases, and 10 bases separated the two germline ends. Germline V lookup: CDR1 SGDLS, CDR2 YYNGEE. CDR3 sequence (DNA): TGTGCCAGCAGCTCGATATTATCCGGGGAGCTGTTTTTT. It encodes CASSSILSGELFF. Drawing the rest from reference TRBV9 and TRBJ2-2, the complete variable domain is DSGVTQTPKHLITATGQRVTLRCSPRSGDLSVYWYQQSLDQGLQFLIQYYNGEERAKGNILERFSAQQFPDLHSELNLSSLELGDSALYFCASSSILSGELFFGEGSRLTVL.

This rearrangement joins TRBV16 to TRBJ2-7, with D perhaps matching TRBD2 (7 bases). This CDR3 comprises 14 residues. Per the germline V gene, CDR1 is KGHSY and CDR2 is FQNENV. The V gene lost 2 bases and the J gene lost 2 bases, with 10 bases spanning the gap. CDR3 region: CASSQGGGAYEQYF. DNA for the CDR3: TGTGCCAGCAGCCAAGGAGGGGGGGCCTACGAGCAGTACTTC.

The chain uses TRBV5-1 and TRBJ1-1; TRBD1 is a possible D gene (6 bases). V was trimmed by 0 bases and J by 2 bases, leaving 20 bases between them. Germline CDR1 is SGHRS and CDR2 is YFSETQ. The CDR3 spans 18 residues. The CDR3 sequence is CASSLVHLAGAKNTEAFF. The CDR3 coding sequence is TGCGCCAGCAGCTTGGTTCACCTGGCGGGGGCGAAAAACACTGAAGCTTTCTTT.

The chain is built from TRBV6-1 and TRBJ2-3; D remains ambiguous. Germline CDR1 MNHNS, CDR2 SASEGT. Trimming stripped 7 bases from V and 0 bases from J, with 8 bases between. The CDR3 is 13 residues long. The CDR3 DNA follows: TGTGCCAGCACCTACACTAGCACAGATACGCAGTATTTT. Translating it yields CASTYTSTDTQYF.

The V gene is TRBV29-1, the J gene TRBJ1-2; D perhaps matches TRBD1 (5 bases). This CDR3 spans 16 amino acids. From germline, CDR1 is SQVTM and CDR2 ANQGSEA. V was clipped by 1 base and J by 2 bases, with 17 bases between them. CDR3 sequence: CSVEGTWRGGNYGYTF. The CDR3 DNA is TGCAGCGTTGAAGGAACTTGGAGGGGTGGGAACTATGGCTACACCTTC.

J is TRBJ2-3 and V is TRBV27; D is uncertain. Germline CDR1 is MNHEY and CDR2 is SMNVEV (reference sequence). Between the trimmed V and J ends, which lost 3 bases and 4 bases, there was a span of 5 bases. This CDR3 is 12 amino acids long. CDR3 bases: TGTGCCAGCAGTTTGCGCCCAGATACGCAGTATTTT. Translating it yields CASSLRPDTQYF.

The chain joins TRBV6-7 to TRBJ1-2; tentatively, D is TRBD1 (6 bases). TRBV6-7 carries the ORF label, with uncertain function. The CDR3 has 13 residues. V lost 2 bases to trimming and J lost 4 bases, with 8 bases between them. CDR3 region: CASSYDRIYGYTF. The CDR3 bases are TGTGCCAGCAGTTACGACAGGATCTATGGCTACACCTTC.

The chain links TRBV5-1 to TRBJ1-5; TRBD1 is a possible D gene (5 bases). Germline values: CDR1 SGHRS, CDR2 YFSETQ. The CDR3 extends over 15 amino acids. The V end was cut by 0 bases, the J end by 6 bases, with 13 bases between. CDR3 amino acids: CASSLAGDGGQPQHF. CDR3 nucleotide sequence: TGCGCCAGCAGCTTGGCTGGGGATGGGGGTCAGCCCCAGCATTTT.